This T cell receptor (beta chain) stems from a study of cytomegalovirus exposure and HLA in healthy donors. The PCR employed 60 Vbeta primers together with 13 Jbeta primers. This table comes from immunoSEQ multiplex PCR, and its TCRdb copy is limited to in-frame clones, with some not included. The sample shows about 160,000 clones, 79% of them seen only once. The junction had 8 bases not matched to a gene; V was cut back by 7 bases and J by 1 base. Germline V gene data show CDR1 as SNHLY and CDR2 as FYNNEI. The CDR3 has 15 residues. This receptor was taken from a man aged 50 to 59 in good health and CMV-seropositive. The material sequenced was PBMCs. The chain has TRBV2 and TRBJ2-3, with 7 positions matching TRBD2. This chain's CDR3 is CASMGTTLGTDTQYF. The CDR3, as DNA: TGTGCCAGCATGGGGACTACATTAGGCACAGATACGCAGTATTTT.